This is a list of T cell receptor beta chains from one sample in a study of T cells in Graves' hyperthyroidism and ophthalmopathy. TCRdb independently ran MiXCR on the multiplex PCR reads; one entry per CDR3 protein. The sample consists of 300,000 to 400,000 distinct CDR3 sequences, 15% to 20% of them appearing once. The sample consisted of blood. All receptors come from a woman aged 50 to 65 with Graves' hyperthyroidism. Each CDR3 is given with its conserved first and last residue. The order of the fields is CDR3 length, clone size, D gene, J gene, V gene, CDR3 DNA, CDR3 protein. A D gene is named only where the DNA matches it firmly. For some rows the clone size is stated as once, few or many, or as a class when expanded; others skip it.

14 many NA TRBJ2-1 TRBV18 TGTGCCAGCTCAACCGGTCCCGAGGCGACTGAGCAGTTCTTC CASSTGPEATEQFF
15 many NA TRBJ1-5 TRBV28 TGTGCCAGCAGTTTAAGGGGATCGGGTGATCAGCCCCAGCATTTT CASSLRGSGDQPQHF
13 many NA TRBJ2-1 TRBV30 TGTGCCTGGAAGGGGGGTGGGAACAATGAGCAGTTCTTC CAWKGGGNNEQFF
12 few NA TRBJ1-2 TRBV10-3 TGTGCCATCAGTGGGGGGGGAGATGGCTACACCTTC CAISGGGDGYTF
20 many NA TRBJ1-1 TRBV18 TGTGCCAGCTCACCACCGCTCGGGACCGGGACAACCGGTCGGAACACTGAAGCTTTCTTT CASSPPLGTGTTGRNTEAFF
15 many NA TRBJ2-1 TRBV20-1 TGCAGTGCTAGAGAGGGACTGGCCTCCTACAATGAGCAGTTCTTC CSAREGLASYNEQFF
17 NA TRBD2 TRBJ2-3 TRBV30 TGTGCCTGGAGTCTTAGCGGGGGGGCCCGAAAAACAGATACGCAGTATTTT CAWSLSGGARKTDTQYF
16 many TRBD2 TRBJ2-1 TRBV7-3 TGTGCCAGCAGCTACACCGGGGCTAGCGGGGGCAATGAGCAGTTCTTC CASSYTGASGGNEQFF
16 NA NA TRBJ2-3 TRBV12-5 TGTGCTAGTGGTTTGGGACAAGCGACTAGCACAGATACGCAGTATTTT CASGLGQATSTDTQYF
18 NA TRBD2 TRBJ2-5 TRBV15 TGTGCCACCAGCAGAGATAGGCGGACTAGCGGCCTCCAAGAGACCCAGTACTTC CATSRDRRTSGLQETQYF
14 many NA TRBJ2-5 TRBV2 TGTGCCAGCAGTGAAAGGCGGGGAGAAGAGACCCAGTACTTC CASSERRGEETQYF
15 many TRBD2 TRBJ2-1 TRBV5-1 TGCGCCAGCAGCTTCTTCCCGGGGGGGTACAATGAGCAGTTCTTC CASSFFPGGYNEQFF
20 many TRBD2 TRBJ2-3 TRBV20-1 TGCAGTGCTCGGACCACATTCACCCGACTAGCGGGGGGGGAGCCAGATACGCAGTATTTT CSARTTFTRLAGGEPDTQYF
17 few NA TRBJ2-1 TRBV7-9 TGTGCCAGCAGCTCAACCTGGAGGCGAGCGGAGGACAATGAGCAGTTCTTC CASSSTWRRAEDNEQFF
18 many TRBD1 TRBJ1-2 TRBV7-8 TGTGCCAGCAGCTTATACGATATCGGAGGACAGGGCTCCTATGGCTACACCTTC CASSLYDIGGQGSYGYTF
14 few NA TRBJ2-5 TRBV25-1 TGTGCCAGCAGTGAGCTGCAAGGAGGAGAGACCCAGTACTTC CASSELQGGETQYF
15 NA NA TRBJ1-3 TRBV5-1 TGCGCCAGCAGCTTGGCCCGGAGCTCTGGAAACACCATATATTTT CASSLARSSGNTIYF
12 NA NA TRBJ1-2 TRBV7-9 TGTGCCAGCAGCGGGGGCCCGCTAGGCTACACCTTC CASSGGPLGYTF
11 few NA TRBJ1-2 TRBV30 TGTGCCTGGGCCGTAAACTATGGCTACACCTTC CAWAVNYGYTF
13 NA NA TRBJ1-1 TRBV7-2 TGTGCCAGCAGCTTCCTTGGCGAGGCCGAAGCTTTCTTT CASSFLGEAEAFF
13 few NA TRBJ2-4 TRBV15 TGTGCCACCAGCAGAGCCCCGGGAAACATTCAGTACTTC CATSRAPGNIQYF
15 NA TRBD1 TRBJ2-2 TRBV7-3 TGTGCCAGCAGCTACCGACAGGGGGACACCGGGGAGCTGTTTTTT CASSYRQGDTGELFF
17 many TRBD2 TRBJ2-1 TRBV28 TGTGCCAGCAGTTTAACCAATCTAGCGGGAGCCCACAATGAGCAGTTCTTC CASSLTNLAGAHNEQFF
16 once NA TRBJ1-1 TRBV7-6 TGTGCCAGCAGCCCAATCACAGGGAGCGGTGGAGTTGAAGCTTTCTTT CASSPITGSGGVEAFF
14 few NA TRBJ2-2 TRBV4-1 TGCGCCAGCAGCCAAGTGTTGGACACCGGGGAGCTGTTTTTT CASSQVLDTGELFF
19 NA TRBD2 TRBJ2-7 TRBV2 TGTGCCAGCAGTGAGCCAACAAGGACTAGCGGGTCCTTCTCCTACGAGCAGTACTTC CASSEPTRTSGSFSYEQYF
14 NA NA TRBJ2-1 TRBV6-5 TGTGCCAGCAGTTACCAGAACGGGCAAGCTGAGCAGTTCTTC CASSYQNGQAEQFF
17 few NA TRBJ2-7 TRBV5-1 TGCGCCAGCAGCTCAGGCACTATAACAGGGTGGGCCTACGAGCAGTACTTC CASSSGTITGWAYEQYF
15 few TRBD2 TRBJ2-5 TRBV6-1 TGTGCCAGCAGTGCCAGGACTAGCGGTCAAGAGACCCAGTACTTC CASSARTSGQETQYF
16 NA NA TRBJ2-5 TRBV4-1 TGCGCCAGCAGCCAAGAGGGGGGTCAGGGCCAAGAGACCCAGTACTTC CASSQEGGQGQETQYF
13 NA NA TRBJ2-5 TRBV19 TGTGCCAGTAGTATCCCAGGGATCGAGACCCAGTACTTC CASSIPGIETQYF
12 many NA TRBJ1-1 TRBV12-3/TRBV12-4 TGTGCCAGCACCCTCGGAAGGACTGAAGCTTTCTTT CASTLGRTEAFF
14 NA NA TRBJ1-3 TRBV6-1 TGTGCCAGCAGTGCGGTCATCTCTGGAAACACCATATATTTT CASSAVISGNTIYF
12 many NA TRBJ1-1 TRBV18 TGTGCCAGCTCACTTGAGACAGGTGAAGCTTTCTTT CASSLETGEAFF
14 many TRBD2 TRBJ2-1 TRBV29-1 TGCAGCGCCTCACTAGCGGGGGGCGGGAATGAGCAGTTCTTC CSASLAGGGNEQFF
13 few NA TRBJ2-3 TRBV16 TGTGCCAGCAGCCAACAACAGGAAGATACGCAGTATTTT CASSQQQEDTQYF
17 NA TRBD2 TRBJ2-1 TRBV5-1 TGCGCCAGCAGCACATATGTTAGCGGGGGGGCGGGGAATGAGCAGTTCTTC CASSTYVSGGAGNEQFF
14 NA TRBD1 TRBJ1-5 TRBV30 TGTGCCTGGAGGGGAGACAGGGGTGATCAGCCCCAGCATTTT CAWRGDRGDQPQHF